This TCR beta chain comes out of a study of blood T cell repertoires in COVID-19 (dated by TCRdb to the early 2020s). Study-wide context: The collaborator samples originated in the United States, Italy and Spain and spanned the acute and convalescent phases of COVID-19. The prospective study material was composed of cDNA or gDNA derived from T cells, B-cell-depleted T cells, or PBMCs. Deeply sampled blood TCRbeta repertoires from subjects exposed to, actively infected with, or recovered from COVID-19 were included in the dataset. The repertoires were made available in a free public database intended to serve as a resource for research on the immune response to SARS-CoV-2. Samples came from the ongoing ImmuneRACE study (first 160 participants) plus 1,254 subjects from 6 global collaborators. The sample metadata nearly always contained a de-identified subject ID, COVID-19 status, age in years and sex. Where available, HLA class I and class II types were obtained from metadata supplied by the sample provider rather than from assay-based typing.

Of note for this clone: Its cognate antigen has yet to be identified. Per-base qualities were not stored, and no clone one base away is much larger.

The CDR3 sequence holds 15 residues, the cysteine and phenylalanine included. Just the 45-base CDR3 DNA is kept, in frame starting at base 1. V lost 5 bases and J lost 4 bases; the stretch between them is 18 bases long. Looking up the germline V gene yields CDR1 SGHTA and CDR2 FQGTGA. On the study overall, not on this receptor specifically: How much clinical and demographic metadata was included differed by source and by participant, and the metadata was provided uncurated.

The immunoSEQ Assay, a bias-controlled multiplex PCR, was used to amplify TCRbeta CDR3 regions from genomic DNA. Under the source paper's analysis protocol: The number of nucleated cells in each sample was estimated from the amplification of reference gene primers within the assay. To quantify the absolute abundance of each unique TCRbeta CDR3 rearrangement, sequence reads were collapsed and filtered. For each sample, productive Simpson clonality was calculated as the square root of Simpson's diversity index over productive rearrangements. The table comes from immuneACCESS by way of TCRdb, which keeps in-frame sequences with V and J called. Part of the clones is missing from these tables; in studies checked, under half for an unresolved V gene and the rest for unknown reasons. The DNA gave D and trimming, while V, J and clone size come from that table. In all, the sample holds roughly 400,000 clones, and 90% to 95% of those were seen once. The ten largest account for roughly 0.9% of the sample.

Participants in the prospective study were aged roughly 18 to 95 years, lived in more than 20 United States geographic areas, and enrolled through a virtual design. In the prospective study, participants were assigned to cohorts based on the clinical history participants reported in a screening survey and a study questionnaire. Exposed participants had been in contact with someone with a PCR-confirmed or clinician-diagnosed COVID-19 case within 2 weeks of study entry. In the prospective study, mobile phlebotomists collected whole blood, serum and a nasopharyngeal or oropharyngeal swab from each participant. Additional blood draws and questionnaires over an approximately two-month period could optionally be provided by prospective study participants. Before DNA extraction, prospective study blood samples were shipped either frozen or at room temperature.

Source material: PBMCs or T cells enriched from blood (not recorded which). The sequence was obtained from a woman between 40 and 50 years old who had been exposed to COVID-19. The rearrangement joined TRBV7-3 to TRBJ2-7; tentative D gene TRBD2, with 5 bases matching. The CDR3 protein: CASSLRRGPGYEQYF. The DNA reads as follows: TGTGCCAGCAGCCTTCGTCGAGGACCGGGGTACGAGCAGTACTTC.